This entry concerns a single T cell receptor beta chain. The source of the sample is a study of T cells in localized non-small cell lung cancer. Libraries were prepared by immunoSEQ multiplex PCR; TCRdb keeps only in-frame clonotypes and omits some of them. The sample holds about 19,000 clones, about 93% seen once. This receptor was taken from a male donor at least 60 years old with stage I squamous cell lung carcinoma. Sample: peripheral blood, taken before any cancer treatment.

CDR3 region: CASSVEVGTGNEKLFF. DNA of the CDR3: TGTGCCAGCAGCGTAGAAGTGGGAACAGGGAATGAAAAACTGTTTTTT. V is TRBV9 and J is TRBJ1-4; perhaps TRBD1 as D (6 bases). Per the germline V gene, CDR1 is SGDLS and CDR2 is YYNGEE. This CDR3 has 16 amino acids. Between the trimmed V and J ends, which lost 0 bases and 5 bases, there was a span of 14 bases.